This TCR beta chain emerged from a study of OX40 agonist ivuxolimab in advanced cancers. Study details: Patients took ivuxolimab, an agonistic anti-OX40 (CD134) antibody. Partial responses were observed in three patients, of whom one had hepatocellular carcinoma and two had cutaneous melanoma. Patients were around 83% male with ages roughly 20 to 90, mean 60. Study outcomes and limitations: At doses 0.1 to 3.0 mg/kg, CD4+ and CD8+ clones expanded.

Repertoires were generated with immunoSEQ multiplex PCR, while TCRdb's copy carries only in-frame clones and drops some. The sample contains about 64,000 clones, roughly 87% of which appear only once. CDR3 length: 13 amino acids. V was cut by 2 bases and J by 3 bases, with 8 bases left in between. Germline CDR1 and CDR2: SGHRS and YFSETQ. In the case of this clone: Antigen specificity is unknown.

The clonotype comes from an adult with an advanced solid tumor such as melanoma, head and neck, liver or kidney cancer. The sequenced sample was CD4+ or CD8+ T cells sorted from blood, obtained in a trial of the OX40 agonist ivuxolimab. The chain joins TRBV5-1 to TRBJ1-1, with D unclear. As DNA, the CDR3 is TGCGCCAGCAGCTTTACAAGGGACACTGAAGCTTTCTTT. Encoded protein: CASSFTRDTEAFF. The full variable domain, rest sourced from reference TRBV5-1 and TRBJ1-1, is KAGVTQTPRYLIKTRGQQVTLSCSPISGHRSVSWYQQTPGQGLQFLFEYFSETQRNKGNFPGRFSGRQFSNSRSEMNVSTLELGDSALYLCASSFTRDTEAFFGQGTRLTVV.